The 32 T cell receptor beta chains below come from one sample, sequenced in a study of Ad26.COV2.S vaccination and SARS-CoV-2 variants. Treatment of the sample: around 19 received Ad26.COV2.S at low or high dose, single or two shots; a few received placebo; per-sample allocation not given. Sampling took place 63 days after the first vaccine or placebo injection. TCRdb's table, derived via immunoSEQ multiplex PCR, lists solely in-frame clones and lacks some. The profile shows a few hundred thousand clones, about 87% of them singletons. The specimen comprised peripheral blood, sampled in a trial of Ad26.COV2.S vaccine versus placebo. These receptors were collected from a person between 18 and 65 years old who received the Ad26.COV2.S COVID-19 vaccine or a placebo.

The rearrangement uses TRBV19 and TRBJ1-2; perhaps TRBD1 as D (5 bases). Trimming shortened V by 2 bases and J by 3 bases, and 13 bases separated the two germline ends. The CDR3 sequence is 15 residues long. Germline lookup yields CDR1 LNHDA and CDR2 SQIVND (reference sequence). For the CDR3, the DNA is TGTGCCAGTAGTATACAAAACAGGTGGGACTATGGCTACACCTTC. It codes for CASSIQNRWDYGYTF.

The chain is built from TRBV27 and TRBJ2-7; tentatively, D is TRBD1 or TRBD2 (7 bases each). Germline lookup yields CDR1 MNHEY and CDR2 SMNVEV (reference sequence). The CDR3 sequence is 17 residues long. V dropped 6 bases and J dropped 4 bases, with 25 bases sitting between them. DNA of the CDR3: TGTGCCAGCAGGGAGACAGGGAGGGCGACCAGGGGGTACGAGCAGTACTTC. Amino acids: CASRETGRATRGYEQYF.

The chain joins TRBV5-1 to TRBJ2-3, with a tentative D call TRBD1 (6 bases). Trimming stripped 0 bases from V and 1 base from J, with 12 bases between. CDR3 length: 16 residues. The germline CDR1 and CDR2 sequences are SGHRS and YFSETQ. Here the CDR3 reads CASSLAQGSRTDTQYF. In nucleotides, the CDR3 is TGCGCCAGCAGCTTGGCACAGGGATCTCGCACAGATACGCAGTATTTT.

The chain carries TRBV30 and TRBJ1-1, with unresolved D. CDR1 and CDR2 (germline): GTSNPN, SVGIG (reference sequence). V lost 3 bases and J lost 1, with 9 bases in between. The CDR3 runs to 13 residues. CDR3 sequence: CAWSLRANTEAFF. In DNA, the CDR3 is TGTGCCTGGAGCCTTCGGGCGAACACTGAAGCTTTCTTT.

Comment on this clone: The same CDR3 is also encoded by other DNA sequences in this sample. CDR3 coding DNA: TGTGCCAGCAGCTCGCAGGGGGGGCTCGAGCAGTACTTC. It specifies CASSSQGGLEQYF. The chain joins TRBV7-8 to TRBJ2-7; D may correspond to TRBD1 or TRBD2 (7 bases each). This CDR3 comprises 13 residues. Germline CDR1 reads SGHVS; CDR2 reads FQNEAQ. Deletions cut 4 bases from V and 6 bases from J, with 13 bases between.

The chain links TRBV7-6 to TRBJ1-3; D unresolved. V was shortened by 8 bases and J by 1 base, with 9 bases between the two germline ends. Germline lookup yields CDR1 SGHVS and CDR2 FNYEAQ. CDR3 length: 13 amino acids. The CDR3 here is CASRGWSGNTIYF. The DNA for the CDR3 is TGTGCCAGCCGGGGATGGTCTGGAAACACCATATATTTT.

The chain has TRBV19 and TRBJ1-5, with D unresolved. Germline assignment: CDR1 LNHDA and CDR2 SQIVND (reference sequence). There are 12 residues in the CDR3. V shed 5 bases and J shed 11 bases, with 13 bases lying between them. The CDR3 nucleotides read TGTGCCAGTAGTGGACCTTTCGAGACCCAGCATTTT. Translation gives CASSGPFETQHF. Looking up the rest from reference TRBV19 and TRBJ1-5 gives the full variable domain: DGGITQSPKYLFRKEGQNVTLSCEQNLNHDAMYWYRQDPGQGLRLIYYSQIVNDFQKGDIAEGYSVSREKKESFPLTVTSAQKNPTAFYLCASSGPFETQHFGDGTRLSIL.

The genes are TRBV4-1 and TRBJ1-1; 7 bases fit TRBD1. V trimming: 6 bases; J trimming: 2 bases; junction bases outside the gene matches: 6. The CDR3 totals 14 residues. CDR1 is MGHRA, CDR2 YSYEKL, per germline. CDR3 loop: CASRRQGFNTEAFF. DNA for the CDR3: TGCGCCAGCAGGAGACAGGGTTTTAACACTGAAGCTTTCTTT.

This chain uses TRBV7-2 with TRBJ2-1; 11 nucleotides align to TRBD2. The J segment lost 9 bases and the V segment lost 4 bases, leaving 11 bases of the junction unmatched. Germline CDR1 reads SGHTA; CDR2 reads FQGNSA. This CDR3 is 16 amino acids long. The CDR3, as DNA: TGTGCCAGCAGCTGGTTAACCGGGACTAGCGGAGGTGAGCAGTTCTTC. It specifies CASSWLTGTSGGEQFF. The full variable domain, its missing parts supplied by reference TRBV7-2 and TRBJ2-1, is GAGVSQSPSNKVTEKGKDVELRCDPISGHTALYWYRQSLGQGLEFLIYFQGNSAPDKSGLPSDRFSAERTGGSVSTLTIQRTQQEDSAVYLCASSWLTGTSGGEQFFGPGTRLTVL.

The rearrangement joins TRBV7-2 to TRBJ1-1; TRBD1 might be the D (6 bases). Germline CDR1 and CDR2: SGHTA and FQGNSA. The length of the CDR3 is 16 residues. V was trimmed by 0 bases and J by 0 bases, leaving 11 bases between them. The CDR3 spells CASSLARGGMNTEAFF. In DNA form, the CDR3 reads TGTGCCAGCAGCTTAGCGAGGGGGGGCATGAACACTGAAGCTTTCTTT.

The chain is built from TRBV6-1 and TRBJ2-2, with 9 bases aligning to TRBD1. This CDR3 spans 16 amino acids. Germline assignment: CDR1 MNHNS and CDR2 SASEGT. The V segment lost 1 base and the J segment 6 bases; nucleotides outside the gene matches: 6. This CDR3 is CASSEVSWTGAGELFF. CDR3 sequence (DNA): TGTGCCAGCAGTGAAGTTTCTTGGACAGGGGCCGGGGAGCTGTTTTTT.

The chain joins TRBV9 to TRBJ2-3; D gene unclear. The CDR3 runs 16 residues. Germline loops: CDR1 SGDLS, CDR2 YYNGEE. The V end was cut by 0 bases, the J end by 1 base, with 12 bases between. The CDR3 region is CASSVGGVIGTDTQYF. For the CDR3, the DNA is TGTGCCAGCAGCGTAGGTGGGGTGATCGGCACAGATACGCAGTATTTT. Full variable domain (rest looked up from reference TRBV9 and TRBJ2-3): DSGVTQTPKHLITATGQRVTLRCSPRSGDLSVYWYQQSLDQGLQFLIQYYNGEERAKGNILERFSAQQFPDLHSELNLSSLELGDSALYFCASSVGGVIGTDTQYFGPGTRLTVL.

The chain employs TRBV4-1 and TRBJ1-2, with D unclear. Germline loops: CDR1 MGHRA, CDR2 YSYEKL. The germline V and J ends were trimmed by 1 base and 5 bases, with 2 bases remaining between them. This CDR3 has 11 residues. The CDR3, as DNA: TGCGCCAGCAGCCAAGCGTATGGCTACACCTTC. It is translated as CASSQAYGYTF.

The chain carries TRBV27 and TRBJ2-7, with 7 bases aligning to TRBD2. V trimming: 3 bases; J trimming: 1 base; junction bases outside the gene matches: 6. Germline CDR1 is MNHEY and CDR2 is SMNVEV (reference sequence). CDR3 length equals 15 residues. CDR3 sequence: CASSLAGAGSYEQYF. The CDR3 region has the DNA TGTGCCAGCAGTTTGGCGGGAGCTGGTTCCTACGAGCAGTACTTC.

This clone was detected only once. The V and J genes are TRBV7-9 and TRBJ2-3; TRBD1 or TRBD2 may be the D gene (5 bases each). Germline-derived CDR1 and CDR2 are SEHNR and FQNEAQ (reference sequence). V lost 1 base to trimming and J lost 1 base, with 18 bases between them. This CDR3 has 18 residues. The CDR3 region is CASSLGQVWDQRTDTQYF. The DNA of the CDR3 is TGTGCCAGCAGCTTAGGGCAGGTTTGGGACCAACGCACAGATACGCAGTATTTT.

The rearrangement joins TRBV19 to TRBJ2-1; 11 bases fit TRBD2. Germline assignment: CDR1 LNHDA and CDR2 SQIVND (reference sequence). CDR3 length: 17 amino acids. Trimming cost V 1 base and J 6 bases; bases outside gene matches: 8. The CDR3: CASSIGISGRGSNEQFF. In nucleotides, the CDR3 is TGTGCCAGTAGTATAGGGATTAGCGGGAGGGGTAGCAATGAGCAGTTCTTC.

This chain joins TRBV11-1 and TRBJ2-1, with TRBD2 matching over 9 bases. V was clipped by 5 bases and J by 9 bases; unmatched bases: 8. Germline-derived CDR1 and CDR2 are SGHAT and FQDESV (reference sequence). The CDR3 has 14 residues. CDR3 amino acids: CASSRGRAHSEQFF. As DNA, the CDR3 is TGTGCCAGCAGCCGCGGGAGGGCCCATTCTGAGCAGTTCTTC.

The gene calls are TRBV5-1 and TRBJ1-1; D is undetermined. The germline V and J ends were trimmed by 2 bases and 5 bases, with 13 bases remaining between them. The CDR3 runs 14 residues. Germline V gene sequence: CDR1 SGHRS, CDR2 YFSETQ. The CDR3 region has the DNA TGCGCCAGCAGCTTTATTGCCGGAGGGACTGAAGCTTTCTTT. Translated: CASSFIAGGTEAFF. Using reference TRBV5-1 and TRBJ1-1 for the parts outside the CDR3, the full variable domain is KAGVTQTPRYLIKTRGQQVTLSCSPISGHRSVSWYQQTPGQGLQFLFEYFSETQRNKGNFPGRFSGRQFSNSRSEMNVSTLELGDSALYLCASSFIAGGTEAFFGQGTRLTVV.

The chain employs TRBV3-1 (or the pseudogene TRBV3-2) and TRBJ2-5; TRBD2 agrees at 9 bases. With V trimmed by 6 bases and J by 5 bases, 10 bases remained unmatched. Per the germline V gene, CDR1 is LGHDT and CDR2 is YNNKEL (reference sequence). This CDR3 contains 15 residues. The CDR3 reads CASSPAGGPGETQYF. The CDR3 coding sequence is TGTGCCAGCAGTCCGGCGGGAGGGCCCGGGGAGACCCAGTACTTC.

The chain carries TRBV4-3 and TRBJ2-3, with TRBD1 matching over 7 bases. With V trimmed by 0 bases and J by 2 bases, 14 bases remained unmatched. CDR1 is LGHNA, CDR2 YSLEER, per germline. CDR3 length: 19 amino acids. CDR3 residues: CASSQDIGVGTDSTDTQYF. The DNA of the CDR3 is TGCGCCAGCAGCCAAGATATTGGGGTGGGGACAGATTCCACAGATACGCAGTATTTT.

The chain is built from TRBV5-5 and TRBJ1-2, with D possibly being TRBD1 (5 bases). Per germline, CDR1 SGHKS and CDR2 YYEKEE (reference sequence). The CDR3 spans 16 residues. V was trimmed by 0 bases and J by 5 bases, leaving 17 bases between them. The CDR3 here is CASSLAARVLLYGYTF. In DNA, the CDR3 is TGTGCCAGCAGCTTGGCGGCCAGGGTCCTTCTTTATGGCTACACCTTC.

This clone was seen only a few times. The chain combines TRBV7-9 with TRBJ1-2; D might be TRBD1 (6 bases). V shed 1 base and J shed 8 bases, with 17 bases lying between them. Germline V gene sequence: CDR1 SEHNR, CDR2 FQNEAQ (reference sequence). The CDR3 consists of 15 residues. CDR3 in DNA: TGTGCCAGCAGCTTAGTGGCAGGGGCGGGTGGAGGCTACACCTTC. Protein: CASSLVAGAGGGYTF.

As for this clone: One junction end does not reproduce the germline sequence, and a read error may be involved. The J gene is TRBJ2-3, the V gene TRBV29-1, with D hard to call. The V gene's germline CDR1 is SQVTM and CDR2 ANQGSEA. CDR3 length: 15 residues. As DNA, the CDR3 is TGTTCCGGCGTGGCGAGTAGCCGAAGCACAGATACGCAGTATTTT. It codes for CSGVASSRSTDTQYF.

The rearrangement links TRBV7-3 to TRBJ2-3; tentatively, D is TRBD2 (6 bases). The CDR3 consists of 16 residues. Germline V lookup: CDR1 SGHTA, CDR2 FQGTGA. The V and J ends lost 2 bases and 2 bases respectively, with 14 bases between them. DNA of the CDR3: TGTGCCAGCAGCTTATATGTGGGGGGTAACACAGATACGCAGTATTTT. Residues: CASSLYVGGNTDTQYF.

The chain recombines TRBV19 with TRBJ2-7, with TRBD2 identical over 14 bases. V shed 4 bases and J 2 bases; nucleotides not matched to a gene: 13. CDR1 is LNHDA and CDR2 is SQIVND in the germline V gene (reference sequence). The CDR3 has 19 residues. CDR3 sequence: CASSNPGLAGEPGTYEQYF. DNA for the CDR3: TGTGCCAGTAGTAATCCGGGACTAGCGGGAGAGCCGGGTACCTACGAGCAGTACTTC.

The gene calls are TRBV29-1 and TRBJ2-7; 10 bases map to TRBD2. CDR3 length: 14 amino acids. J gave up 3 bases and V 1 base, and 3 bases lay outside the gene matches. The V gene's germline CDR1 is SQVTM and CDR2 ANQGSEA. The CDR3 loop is CSVEGLAGVYEQYF. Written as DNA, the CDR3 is TGCAGCGTTGAAGGGCTAGCGGGAGTCTACGAGCAGTACTTC.

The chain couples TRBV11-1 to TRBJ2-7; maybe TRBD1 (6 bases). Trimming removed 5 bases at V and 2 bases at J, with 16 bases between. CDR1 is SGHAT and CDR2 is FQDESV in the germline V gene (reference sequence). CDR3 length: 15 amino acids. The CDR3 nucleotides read TGTGCCAGCAGCCAGAGGACAGTTAGAGCCTACGAGCAGTACTTC. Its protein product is CASSQRTVRAYEQYF.

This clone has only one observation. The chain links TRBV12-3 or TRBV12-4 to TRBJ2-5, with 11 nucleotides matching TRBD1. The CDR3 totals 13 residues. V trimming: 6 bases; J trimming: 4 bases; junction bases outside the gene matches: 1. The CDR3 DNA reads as TGTGCCAGCAGGGGACAGGGGGGAGAGACCCAGTACTTC. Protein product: CASRGQGGETQYF.

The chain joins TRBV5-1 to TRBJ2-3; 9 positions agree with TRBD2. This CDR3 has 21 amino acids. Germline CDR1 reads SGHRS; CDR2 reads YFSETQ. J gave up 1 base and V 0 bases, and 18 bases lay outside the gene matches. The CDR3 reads CASSLERLSAGGPPGTDTQYF. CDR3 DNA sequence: TGCGCCAGCAGCTTGGAGCGTCTTTCAGCGGGGGGCCCCCCGGGCACAGATACGCAGTATTTT.

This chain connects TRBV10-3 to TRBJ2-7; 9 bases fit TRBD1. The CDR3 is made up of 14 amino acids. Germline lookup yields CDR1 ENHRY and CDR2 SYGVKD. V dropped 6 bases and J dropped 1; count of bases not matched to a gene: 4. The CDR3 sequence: CAISRQGGSYEQYF. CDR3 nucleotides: TGTGCCATCAGCCGACAGGGGGGATCCTACGAGCAGTACTTC.

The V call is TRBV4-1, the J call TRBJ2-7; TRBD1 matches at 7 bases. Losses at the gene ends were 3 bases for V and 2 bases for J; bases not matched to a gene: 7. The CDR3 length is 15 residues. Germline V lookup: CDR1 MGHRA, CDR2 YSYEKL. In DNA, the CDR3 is TGCGCCAGCAGCCATTCGACAGGGTCGACCTACGAGCAGTACTTC. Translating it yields CASSHSTGSTYEQYF.

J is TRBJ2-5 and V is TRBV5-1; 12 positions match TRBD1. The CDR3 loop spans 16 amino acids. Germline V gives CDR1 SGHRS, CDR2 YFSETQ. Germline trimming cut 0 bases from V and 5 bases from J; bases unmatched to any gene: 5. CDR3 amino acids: CASSLAGTGGAETQYF. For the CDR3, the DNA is TGCGCCAGCAGCTTGGCCGGGACAGGGGGCGCGGAGACCCAGTACTTC.